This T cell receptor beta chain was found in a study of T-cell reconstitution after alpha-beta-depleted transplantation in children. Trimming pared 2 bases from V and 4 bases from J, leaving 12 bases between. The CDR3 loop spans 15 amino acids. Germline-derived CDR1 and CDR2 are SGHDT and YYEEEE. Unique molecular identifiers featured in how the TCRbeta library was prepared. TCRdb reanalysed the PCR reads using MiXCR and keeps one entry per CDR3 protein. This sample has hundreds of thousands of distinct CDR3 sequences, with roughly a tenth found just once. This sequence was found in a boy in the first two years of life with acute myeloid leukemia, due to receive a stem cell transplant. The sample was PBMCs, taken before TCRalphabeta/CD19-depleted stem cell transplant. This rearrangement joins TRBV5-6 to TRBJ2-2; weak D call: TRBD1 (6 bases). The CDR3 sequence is CASSFLGQTTGELFF. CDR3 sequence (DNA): TGTGCCAGCAGCTTTCTAGGACAGACCACCGGGGAGCTGTTTTTT. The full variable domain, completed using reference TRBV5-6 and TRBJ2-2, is DAGVTQSPTHLIKTRGQQVTLRCSPKSGHDTVSWYQQALGQGPQFIFQYYEEEERQRGNFPDRFSGHQFPNYSSELNVNALLLGDSALYLCASSFLGQTTGELFFGEGSRLTVL.